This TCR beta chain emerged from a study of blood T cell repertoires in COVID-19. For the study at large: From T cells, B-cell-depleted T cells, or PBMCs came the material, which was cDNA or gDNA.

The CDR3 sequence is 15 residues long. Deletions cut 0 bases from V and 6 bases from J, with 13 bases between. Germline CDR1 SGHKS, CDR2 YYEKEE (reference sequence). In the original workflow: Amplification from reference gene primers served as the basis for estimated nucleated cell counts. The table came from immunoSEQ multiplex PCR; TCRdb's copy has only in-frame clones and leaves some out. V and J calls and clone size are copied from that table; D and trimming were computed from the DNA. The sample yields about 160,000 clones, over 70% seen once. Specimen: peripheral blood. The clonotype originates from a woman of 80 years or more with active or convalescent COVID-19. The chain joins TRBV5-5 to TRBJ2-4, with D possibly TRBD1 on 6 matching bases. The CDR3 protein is CASSLDGGAGNIQYF. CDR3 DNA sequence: TGTGCCAGCAGCTTGGATGGGGGCGCGGGAAACATTCAGTACTTC.